One sample yielded the 23 T cell receptor beta chains listed below, sequenced in a study of regulatory dendritic cells for organ transplantation. The protocol was immunoSEQ multiplex PCR, while the TCRdb copy is restricted to in-frame clones and leaves out a portion. The table records 30,000 to 45,000 clones, about 90% of them present only once. Sequencing used naive CD8+ T cells from blood. The sample's subset: CD45RA+ naive T cells. These receptors originate from a human donor in good health.

The chain uses TRBV28 and TRBJ1-1; tentatively, D is TRBD1 (6 bases). Per germline, CDR1 MDHEN and CDR2 SYDVKM. The CDR3 length is 12 residues. V was cut by 5 bases and J by 6 bases, with 10 bases left in between. CDR3 in amino acids: CASSPGGPEAFF. CDR3 DNA: TGTGCCAGCAGTCCCGGGGGCCCTGAAGCTTTCTTT.

V is TRBV27 and J is TRBJ2-2; TRBD2 aligns across 14 bases. The CDR3 contains 17 residues. V dropped 6 bases and J dropped 1; count of bases not matched to a gene: 4. Germline V CDR1 and CDR2: MNHEY, SMNVEV (reference sequence). The CDR3 coding sequence is TGTGCCAGCAGGATTGGGACTAGCGGGGGGAACACCGGGGAGCTGTTTTTT. It codes for CASRIGTSGGNTGELFF.

This clone was seen only once. V is TRBV4-2 and J is TRBJ2-7, with D perhaps matching TRBD1 (6 bases). Germline-derived CDR1 and CDR2 are LGHNA and YNFKEQ. With 3 bases removed from V and 3 bases from J, the gap between germline ends came to 15 bases. The CDR3 consists of 15 residues. The CDR3 sequence is CASSHPGQTNYEQYF. In nucleotides, the CDR3 is TGTGCCAGCAGCCACCCCGGACAGACAAACTACGAGCAGTACTTC.

This chain uses TRBV4-2 with TRBJ2-3; TRBD2 matches 9 bases. The CDR3 covers 17 residues. The germline V gene has CDR1 LGHNA and CDR2 YNFKEQ. J lost 0 bases, V lost 3 bases, and 7 bases had no gene match. DNA for the CDR3: TGTGCCAGCAGCCAGAGGGGACTAGCAGCTAGCACAGATACGCAGTATTTT. Its translation is CASSQRGLAASTDTQYF.

V usage is TRBV5-1 and J usage is TRBJ2-3; D perhaps matches TRBD2 (5 bases). Trimming shortened V by 1 base and J by 2 bases, and 14 bases separated the two germline ends. The germline V gene has CDR1 SGHRS and CDR2 YFSETQ. The CDR3 totals 16 residues. The chain's CDR3 is CASSLPDSGNTDTQYF. CDR3 bases: TGCGCCAGCAGCTTGCCGGACTCGGGGAACACAGATACGCAGTATTTT.

The chain recombines TRBV27 with TRBJ2-7, with TRBD1 matching 8 bases. Germline-derived CDR1 and CDR2 are MNHEY and SMNVEV (reference sequence). V shed 3 bases and J 5 bases; nucleotides not matched to a gene: 6. The CDR3 totals 14 residues. The CDR3 is CASSFVAGGNEQYF. The CDR3 bases are TGTGCCAGCAGTTTTGTCGCAGGGGGCAACGAGCAGTACTTC.

The chain combines TRBV27 with TRBJ2-3; D uncertain. Trimming shortened V by 2 bases and J by 2 bases, and 5 bases separated the two germline ends. The CDR3 totals 13 residues. The germline gives CDR1 MNHEY, CDR2 SMNVEV (reference sequence). CDR3 sequence reads: CASSLGITDTQYF. CDR3 DNA sequence: TGTGCCAGCAGTTTAGGGATCACAGATACGCAGTATTTT.

V and J are TRBV9 and TRBJ2-4, with 8 bases fitting TRBD1. The J segment lost 0 bases and the V segment lost 0 bases, leaving 14 bases of the junction unmatched. This CDR3 contains 20 residues. CDR1 and CDR2 from the germline V gene are SGDLS and YYNGEE. The CDR3 coding sequence is TGTGCCAGCAGCGTAGTCGGGGACAGGCTATGGGGATTAGCCAAAAACATTCAGTACTTC. Amino acid sequence: CASSVVGDRLWGLAKNIQYF.

This CDR3 is CATTTDYTEAFF. In DNA form, the CDR3 reads TGTGCCACCACGACAGACTACACTGAAGCTTTCTTT. The rearrangement joins TRBV10-3 to TRBJ1-1; D might be TRBD1 (5 bases). The CDR3 has 12 residues. Germline lookup yields CDR1 ENHRY and CDR2 SYGVKD. Trimming cost V 10 bases and J 3 bases, with 12 bases left between them.

The V call is TRBV19, the J call TRBJ1-2; possibly TRBD1 for D (5 bases). Trimming cost V 6 bases and J 0 bases, with 11 bases left between them. The CDR3 totals 14 residues. Looked up from germline, CDR1 is LNHDA and CDR2 is SQIVND (reference sequence). This chain's CDR3 is CASRRGFTNYGYTF. DNA for the CDR3: TGTGCCAGTAGGAGGGGTTTCACTAACTATGGCTACACCTTC.

This sequence joins TRBV13 and TRBJ1-1, with D uncertain. There are 13 residues in the CDR3. Looked up from germline, CDR1 is PRHDT and CDR2 is FYEKMQ (reference sequence). Trimming left V 6 bases short and J 6 bases short, with 14 bases between. CDR3 residues: CASSTGIYAEAFF. The DNA for the CDR3 is TGTGCCAGCAGTACGGGAATCTACGCTGAAGCTTTCTTT.

V and J are TRBV7-2 and TRBJ2-5, with 9 bases fitting TRBD2. Germline assignment: CDR1 SGHTA and CDR2 FQGNSA. V was pared by 4 bases and J by 4 bases, with 16 bases of the junction left unmatched. The CDR3 is made up of 18 amino acids. The CDR3 loop reads CASSSRGLAGRSGETQYF. In DNA, the CDR3 is TGTGCCAGCAGCTCCCGCGGCCTAGCGGGGAGAAGCGGAGAGACCCAGTACTTC.

This chain joins TRBV6-1 and TRBJ1-1; maybe TRBD1 (6 bases). CDR3 length: 11 amino acids. V lost 4 bases, J lost 11 bases, and 11 bases lay in between. Germline CDR1 reads MNHNS; CDR2 reads SASEGT. The CDR3 bases are TGTGCCAGCAGTGTGAACAGGGCGGCTTTCTTT. Protein product: CASSVNRAAFF.

The chain couples TRBV5-5 to TRBJ2-5; D is uncertain. The CDR3 extends over 14 amino acids. The germline V gene encodes CDR1 SGHKS and CDR2 YYEKEE (reference sequence). The V and J ends lost 1 base and 1 base respectively, with 8 bases between them. The CDR3 bases are TGTGCCAGCAGCTTGCCGCCTAGCCAAGAGACCCAGTACTTC. Translating gives CASSLPPSQETQYF.

The genes are TRBV7-9 and TRBJ2-5; 7 nucleotides match TRBD1. The germline gives CDR1 SEHNR, CDR2 FQNEAQ (reference sequence). The CDR3 is 15 residues long. The V and J ends lost 5 bases and 2 bases, in that order; junction bases with no gene match: 8. In DNA, the CDR3 is TGTGCCAGCAGCGCATCCGGGACAGTACAAGAGACCCAGTACTTC. This sequence encodes CASSASGTVQETQYF.

The chain couples TRBV11-2 to TRBJ2-7; 12 positions match TRBD2. In germline, CDR1 is SGHAT, CDR2 FQNNGV. Unmatched junction bases numbered 10, after V lost 5 bases and J lost 5 bases. The length of the CDR3 is 16 residues. The CDR3 loop is CASSGPTSGRRNEQYF. CDR3 in DNA: TGTGCCAGCAGCGGACCGACTAGCGGGAGACGGAACGAGCAGTACTTC.

The chain uses TRBV19 and TRBJ2-3; 12 bases map to TRBD2. V dropped 2 bases and J dropped 5; count of bases not matched to a gene: 5. The CDR3 covers 16 residues. Germline values: CDR1 LNHDA, CDR2 SQIVND (reference sequence). DNA for the CDR3: TGTGCCAGTAGTATACTACTAGCGGGGGGTGAAGATACGCAGTATTTT. Translation gives CASSILLAGGEDTQYF.

This chain links TRBV27 with TRBJ2-7, with TRBD1 matching over 7 bases. Germline V gene data show CDR1 as MNHEY and CDR2 as SMNVEV (reference sequence). The CDR3 has 13 amino acids. V shed 8 bases, J shed 3 bases, and the junction held 7 bases outside the gene matches. CDR3 coding DNA: TGTGCCAGCTCACAGGGACAGAGCTACGAGCAGTACTTC. It translates to CASSQGQSYEQYF.

J is TRBJ2-7 and V is TRBV11-1; 10 bases fit TRBD1. The CDR3 extends over 14 amino acids. Germline CDR1 and CDR2: SGHAT and FQDESV (reference sequence). J lost 2 bases, V lost 6 bases, and 4 bases had no gene match. CDR3 nucleotide sequence: TGTGCCAGCAGGATGACAGGGGGCGCCTACGAGCAGTACTTC. Translation gives CASRMTGGAYEQYF. The complete variable domain, with remaining parts taken from reference TRBV11-1 and TRBJ2-7, reads EAEVAQSPRYKITEKSQAVAFWCDPISGHATLYWYRQILGQGPELLVQFQDESVVDDSQLPKDRFSAERLKGVDSTLKIQPAELGDSAMYLCASRMTGGAYEQYFGPGTRLTVT.

As DNA, the CDR3 is TGTGCCAGCAGCTTCTCTAGCGGAGGAGGCTACGAGCAGTACTTC. Encoded protein: CASSFSSGGGYEQYF. The V gene is TRBV5-4, the J gene TRBJ2-7; 7 bases fit TRBD2. The CDR3 has 15 residues. The trim removed 2 bases at V and 3 bases at J, leaving 8 bases unmatched. Germline CDR1 reads SGHNT; CDR2 reads YYREEE (reference sequence).

The chain employs TRBV7-6 and TRBJ2-1, with D unresolved. Germline V gene data show CDR1 as SGHVS and CDR2 as FNYEAQ. The CDR3 is 13 amino acids. V was pared by 8 bases and J by 4 bases, with 12 bases between. In nucleotides, the CDR3 is TGTGCCAGCTCGGCTCGTTGGTACAATGAGCAGTTCTTC. It codes for CASSARWYNEQFF.

The chain links TRBV7-9 to TRBJ2-5; 7 positions match TRBD2. Germline lookup yields CDR1 SEHNR and CDR2 FQNEAQ (reference sequence). V lost 1 base and J lost 2; bases outside the gene matches: 4. CDR3 length: 15 residues. CDR3 in amino acids: CASSLVSGGQETQYF. CDR3 nucleotides: TGTGCCAGCAGCTTAGTATCCGGGGGGCAAGAGACCCAGTACTTC.

In its sample, this clone was seen a few times. This rearrangement joins TRBV4-2 to TRBJ1-1; 7 nucleotides agree with TRBD1. Losses at the gene ends were 1 base for V and 4 bases for J; bases not matched to a gene: 0. Germline assignment: CDR1 LGHNA and CDR2 YNFKEQ. This CDR3 has 13 residues. CDR3 DNA: TGTGCCAGCAGCCAAGGACAGGGCACTGAAGCTTTCTTT. Translation gives CASSQGQGTEAFF.